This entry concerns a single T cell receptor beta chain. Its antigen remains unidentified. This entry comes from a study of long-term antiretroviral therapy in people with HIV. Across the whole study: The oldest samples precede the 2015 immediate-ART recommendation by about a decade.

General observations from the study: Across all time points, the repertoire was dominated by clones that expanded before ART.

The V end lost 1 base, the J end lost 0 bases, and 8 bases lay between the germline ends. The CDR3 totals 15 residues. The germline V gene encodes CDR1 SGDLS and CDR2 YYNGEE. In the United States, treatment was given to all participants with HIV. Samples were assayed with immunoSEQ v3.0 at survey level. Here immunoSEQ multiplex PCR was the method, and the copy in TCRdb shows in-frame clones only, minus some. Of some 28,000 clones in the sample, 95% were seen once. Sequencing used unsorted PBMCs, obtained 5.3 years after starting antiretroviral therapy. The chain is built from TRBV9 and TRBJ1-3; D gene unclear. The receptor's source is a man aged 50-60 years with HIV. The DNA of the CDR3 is TGTGCCAGCAGCGTAACGGGAAACTCTGGAAACACCATATATTTT. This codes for CASSVTGNSGNTIYF.